Listed below are T cell receptor beta chains from one sample, sequenced in a study of shared clonotypes between healthy human individuals. Clones were sequenced by immunoSEQ multiplex PCR, and TCRdb holds only the in-frame ones, with some missing. Of about 2,200,000 clones in the sample, under 95% were seen once. The sample was naive CD8+ T cells from PBMCs. The receptors were gathered from a young man in good health. Some clones in this sample may be carry-over from other donors' samples. Both conserved end residues are part of each CDR3. D genes are given only for firm matches. Size is omitted from some rows. Given values are once, few, many or a class for expanded clones.

TRBV4-3,NA,NA,TRBJ1-4,TGCGCCAGCAGCCAGGGGCAAGTTGAAAAACTGTTTTTT,CASSQGQVEKLFF
TRBV9,NA,NA,TRBJ1-2,TGTGCCAGCAGCCCGGAGGGGACCCTCCATGGCTACACCTTC,CASSPEGTLHGYTF
TRBV5-6,NA,TRBD2,TRBJ2-7,TGTGCCAGCAGCTTGGGCTTGATTGGCGGGAGAGGGAACGAGCAGTACTTC,CASSLGLIGGRGNEQYF
TRBV30,NA,TRBD1,TRBJ2-5,TGTGCCTGGAGTGTACCAAGGCAGGGGGCTTATGAGACCCAGTACTTC,CAWSVPRQGAYETQYF
TRBV9,NA,TRBD2,TRBJ2-3,TGTGCCAGCAGCGTAGAGCGGGGAGGGGCAGATACGCAGTATTTT,CASSVERGGADTQYF
TRBV27,NA,NA,TRBJ1-5,TGTGCCAGCAGTTTAAGTTCCCCTAATCAGCCCCAGCATTTT,CASSLSSPNQPQHF
TRBV7-9,NA,TRBD1,TRBJ1-2,TGTGCCAGCAGCTTAACGAGGTGGGACAGTGATCACTATGGCTACACCTTC,CASSLTRWDSDHYGYTF
TRBV15,NA,NA,TRBJ1-2,TGTGCCACCAGCAGAACACGGCCAGGTGGCTACACCTTC,CATSRTRPGGYTF
TRBV25-1,NA,NA,TRBJ2-2,TGTGCCAGCCTACGAGGGACCGGGGAGCTGTTTTTT,CASLRGTGELFF
TRBV6-1,NA,TRBD1,TRBJ2-7,TGTGCCAGCAGTGAAGCAGTGACAGGGGTCGCCTACGAGCAGTACTTC,CASSEAVTGVAYEQYF
TRBV7-9,NA,TRBD2,TRBJ2-3,TGTGCCAGCAGGTATACTAGCGGGAACTCAGATACGCAGTATTTT,CASRYTSGNSDTQYF
TRBV19,NA,TRBD1,TRBJ1-2,TGTGCCAGTAGCCGGACAGGGGGAAAGGATGGCTACACCTTC,CASSRTGGKDGYTF
TRBV6-5,NA,NA,TRBJ1-1,TGTGCCAGCAGTTACCACGCGACGGAAATGAACACTGAAGCTTTCTTT,CASSYHATEMNTEAFF
TRBV14,NA,NA,TRBJ1-3,TGTGCCAGCAGCCCCGTAGACAGAAACACCATATATTTT,CASSPVDRNTIYF
TRBV6-5,NA,NA,TRBJ1-2,TGTGCCAGCAGTTACTCCAGGACACCGAACTATGGCTACACCTTC,CASSYSRTPNYGYTF
TRBV7-2,NA,NA,TRBJ2-7,TGTGCCAGCAGCATGGGTAGCGGCTCCTACGAGCAGTACTTC,CASSMGSGSYEQYF
TRBV25-1,NA,NA,TRBJ2-7,TGTGCCAGCAGTAGGGACGAGCAGTACTTC,CASSRDEQYF
TRBV6-5,NA,NA,TRBJ2-1,TGTGCCAGCAGTTACTCGGTGGCGAATGAGCAGTTCTTC,CASSYSVANEQFF
TRBV7-6,NA,TRBD2,TRBJ2-1,TGTGCCAGCAGCACAGGACTAGCGGGAGGGGTCGTGCACAATGAGCAGTTCTTC,CASSTGLAGGVVHNEQFF
TRBV4-3,NA,NA,TRBJ2-3,TGCGCCAGCAGCCAAGATGGTCTAGCGCCAAGCACAGATACGCAGTATTTT,CASSQDGLAPSTDTQYF
TRBV5-1,NA,TRBD1,TRBJ1-4,TGCGCCAGCAGCTTGGTTCCGGCAGGGGGGGAAAAACTGTTTTTT,CASSLVPAGGEKLFF
TRBV29-1,NA,TRBD1,TRBJ2-7,TGCAGCGTTGAAAGAAGGGACAGGGGGTTGGGCGAGCAGTACTTC,CSVERRDRGLGEQYF
TRBV9,NA,NA,TRBJ2-7,TGTGCCAGCAGCGTAGCCCCCGGAGGATACGAGCAGTACTTC,CASSVAPGGYEQYF
TRBV27,NA,TRBD2,TRBJ2-7,TGTGCCAGCAGTTTAATTGGACTAGCAGAATCTCCCTACGAGCAGTACTTC,CASSLIGLAESPYEQYF
TRBV6-5,NA,TRBD2,TRBJ2-7,TGTGCCAGCAGTTACTCCGTAACTAGCGGGGGCCACGAGCAGTACTTC,CASSYSVTSGGHEQYF
TRBV11-2,NA,TRBD1,TRBJ1-1,TGTGCCAGCAGCTTCGCCACTCAGGGGGCCTACCCTGAAGCTTTCTTT,CASSFATQGAYPEAFF
TRBV6-6,NA,TRBD2,TRBJ2-7,TGTGCCAGCAGTTCACGGGAGGAATTCTACGAGCAGTACTTC,CASSSREEFYEQYF
TRBV4-3,NA,TRBD2,TRBJ2-2,TGCGCCAGCAGCCTTAGCGGGAGGGGCACCGGGGAGCTGTTTTTT,CASSLSGRGTGELFF
TRBV6-5,once,NA,TRBJ1-5,TGTGCCAGCCTCGACATGGCAGGGCTCAATCAGCCCCAGCATTTT,CASLDMAGLNQPQHF
TRBV7-3,NA,NA,TRBJ1-1,TGTGCCAGCAGCTCCATGGTGAGGGACTATTCAATTACGAACACTGAAGCTTTCTTT,CASSSMVRDYSITNTEAFF
TRBV27,NA,NA,TRBJ2-7,TGTGCCAGCAGTTCAAGACTAGGGGCCTACGAGCAGTACTTC,CASSSRLGAYEQYF
TRBV9,NA,NA,TRBJ2-4,TGTGCCAGCAGCGTAGGCTCTAGTCCAAACATTCAGTACTTC,CASSVGSSPNIQYF
TRBV29-1,NA,NA,TRBJ1-1,TGCAGCGTGATATGGGCCACTAGAACTGAAGCTTTCTTT,CSVIWATRTEAFF
TRBV7-8,NA,NA,TRBJ1-4,TGTGCCAGCAGTCGAACAGGATCCACGGAGAAACTGTTTTTT,CASSRTGSTEKLFF
TRBV10-3,NA,NA,TRBJ2-2,TGTGCCGGCGGGGACCCCGCGAACACCGGGGAGCTGTTTTTT,CAGGDPANTGELFF
TRBV15,NA,NA,TRBJ2-7,TGTGCCACCAGCCACGACAGGACCTCCTACGAGCAGTACTTC,CATSHDRTSYEQYF
TRBV7-9,NA,NA,TRBJ2-7,TGTGCCAGCAGCCCCCCGGCGGGCCTCGAGCAGTACTTC,CASSPPAGLEQYF
TRBV5-6,NA,NA,TRBJ2-7,TGTGCCAGCAGCTTCCTGACAGAGACCTACGAGCAGTACTTC,CASSFLTETYEQYF
TRBV27,NA,TRBD1,TRBJ1-1,TGTGCCAGCAGTTTATTGGACGGGGGACAGGCTGAAGCTTTCTTT,CASSLLDGGQAEAFF
TRBV7-9,NA,NA,TRBJ1-4,TGTGCCAGCAGGCCATACCCAGGGACCCAAGAAAAACTGTTTTTT,CASRPYPGTQEKLFF
TRBV27,NA,TRBD2,TRBJ2-1,TGTGCCAGCACCCTCGGCGGGAGGGACAATGAGCAGTTCTTC,CASTLGGRDNEQFF
TRBV11-2,NA,TRBD1,TRBJ2-3,TGTGCCAGCAGCCTCGGACAGGCCCCTAGCACAGATACGCAGTATTTT,CASSLGQAPSTDTQYF
TRBV13,NA,TRBD2,TRBJ2-3,TGTGCCAGCAGCCTTGGACTAGCGGAACTAGGTACGCAGTATTTT,CASSLGLAELGTQYF
TRBV15,NA,NA,TRBJ2-7,TGTGCCACCAGCAGAGTCAGCCAGGGGCCCGAGCAGTACTTC,CATSRVSQGPEQYF
TRBV28,NA,NA,TRBJ1-2,TGTGCCAGCAGCTCCCCGGCCTATGGCTACACCTTC,CASSSPAYGYTF
TRBV5-5,NA,TRBD1,TRBJ1-2,TGTGCCAGCAGCTGGGGGACAGCCTCTAACTATGGCTACACCTTC,CASSWGTASNYGYTF
TRBV27,NA,TRBD2,TRBJ2-3,TGTGCCAGCAGTGCCAGTGTGGCGGGAGCGGGCCCCTACACAGATACGCAGTATTTT,CASSASVAGAGPYTDTQYF
TRBV4-2,NA,TRBD2,TRBJ2-1,TGTGCCAGCAGCCAACCAAGGGAGGGACTCTCCTACAATGAGCAGTTCTTC,CASSQPREGLSYNEQFF
TRBV6-5,NA,NA,TRBJ1-1,TGTGCCAGCAGTTGGGCGGGCCCGAACACTGAAGCTTTCTTT,CASSWAGPNTEAFF
TRBV6-6,NA,TRBD1,TRBJ1-2,TGTGCCAGCAGTTATAGTACAGGGGGGTATGGCTACACCTTC,CASSYSTGGYGYTF
TRBV19,NA,NA,TRBJ2-7,TGTGCCAGTAGTTCTCGACCGGGTTGGGAGCAGTACTTC,CASSSRPGWEQYF
TRBV6-5,NA,TRBD1,TRBJ2-2,TGTGCCAGGCGGCGGACAGGGGAGACCGGGGAGCTGTTTTTT,CARRRTGETGELFF
TRBV5-1,few,NA,TRBJ2-7,TGCGCCAGCAGCCCGGATTCCTTGGCTTACGAGCAGTACTTC,CASSPDSLAYEQYF
TRBV21-1,NA,NA,TRBJ2-4,TGTGCCAGCGCTAAGGACAGGGACTTTTACATTCAGTACTTC,CASAKDRDFYIQYF
TRBV11-2,NA,TRBD2,TRBJ2-7,TGTGCCAGCAGACGAACTAGCGGCCCCTTGGATGAGCAGTACTTC,CASRRTSGPLDEQYF
TRBV7-8,once,NA,TRBJ2-5,TGTGCCAGCAGCTTAGTGGTCGCAACAGGGACCCAGTACTTC,CASSLVVATGTQYF
TRBV27,NA,TRBD2,TRBJ2-7,TGTGCCAGCAGTATCCTAGCGGGAGGGCCGATTGAGCAGTACTTC,CASSILAGGPIEQYF
TRBV27,once,TRBD1,TRBJ1-5,TGTGCCACCCAGACAGGGGGAGGCAATCAGCCCCAGCATTTT,CATQTGGGNQPQHF
TRBV7-9,NA,NA,TRBJ2-7,TGTGCCAGCAGCTTAGATCCCCAGGGATCAATTTACGAGCAGTACTTC,CASSLDPQGSIYEQYF